These 2 T cell receptor beta chains share one sample of origin, sequenced in a study of blood T cell repertoires in COVID-19. Only in-frame clones appear in the TCRdb table, and some are missing; sequencing was by immunoSEQ multiplex PCR. Among under 250,000 clones listed, approximately 80% were seen once. The sample taken for sequencing was PBMCs or T cells enriched from blood (not recorded which). The receptors derive from a man aged 25-45 years with acute COVID-19.

This clone was counted once. The chain has TRBV3-1 (or the pseudogene TRBV3-2) and TRBJ1-1, with D maybe TRBD1 (6 bases). V lost 7 bases and J lost 4, with 19 bases in between. The CDR3 totals 15 residues. Germline CDR1 is LGHDT and CDR2 is YNNKEL (reference sequence). The CDR3 DNA follows: TGTGCCAGCATGAAACAGGGAGATCGGGGCACTGAAGCTTTCTTT. Its protein is CASMKQGDRGTEAFF.

This sequence joins TRBV5-1 and TRBJ2-1, with 16 bases lining up with TRBD2. The CDR3 is made up of 15 amino acids. Looked up from germline, CDR1 is SGHRS and CDR2 is YFSETQ. V trimming: 9 bases; J trimming: 9 bases; junction bases outside the gene matches: 9. The CDR3 nucleotides are TGCGCCACCTCGGGACTAGCGGGGGGGCCCAGTGAGCAGTTCTTC. The encoded protein is CATSGLAGGPSEQFF. The variable domain in full, with the rest retrieved from reference TRBV5-1 and TRBJ2-1, is KAGVTQTPRYLIKTRGQQVTLSCSPISGHRSVSWYQQTPGQGLQFLFEYFSETQRNKGNFPGRFSGRQFSNSRSEMNVSTLELGDSALYLCATSGLAGGPSEQFFGPGTRLTVL.